Sequencing of this TCR beta chain was carried out in a study of breast tumors, draining lymph nodes, adjacent tissues. Regarding the study as a whole: Tumors had less TCR diversity than lymph nodes, more than nontumor tissue. Luminal-like breast cancer showed significantly greater tumor-nontumor repertoire similarity than basal-like breast cancer did. Findings are consistent with lymph node origin and intratumoral expansion of most tumor T cells. That most tumor T cells come from lymph nodes remained unproven.

Comment on this clonotype: The antigen is not known.

Samples came from axillary lymph nodes draining the breast cancer. Trimming left V 3 bases short and J 5 bases short, with 13 bases between. The CDR3 consists of 14 residues. TCRdb recomputed calls from the multiplex PCR reads with MiXCR, one row per CDR3 protein. The repertoire has about 140,000 distinct CDR3 sequences, around a third of them found once; the top ten carry around 2.3%. This TCR derives from a female donor with breast cancer. Some clones in this sample may be carry-over from other donors' samples. The source material was axillary lymph node tissue. The V gene is TRBV12-3 or TRBV12-4, the J gene TRBJ1-1; TRBD1 might be the D (5 bases). As DNA, the CDR3 is TGTGCCAGCAGTTTTAGGGGAGGACAAACTGAAGCTTTCTTT. Its protein is CASSFRGGQTEAFF.